This T cell receptor (beta chain) was captured in a study of blood T cell repertoires in COVID-19. Overall study: The origin of the acute and convalescent COVID-19 samples was the United States, Italy and Spain.

Participants, roughly 18 to 90 years old, spanned 24 US areas. Contact with a PCR-confirmed or clinician-diagnosed COVID-19 case occurred within 2 weeks of entry. There are 13 residues in the CDR3. CDR1 is MNHEY, CDR2 SMNVEV, per germline (reference sequence). Trimming cost V 4 bases and J 2 bases, with 5 bases left between them. The data were produced by immunoSEQ multiplex PCR, yet TCRdb's version contains in-frame clones alone and is incomplete. Of roughly 400,000 clones listed, approximately 91% are singletons. Input material: PBMCs or T cells enriched from blood (not recorded which). The V call is TRBV27, the J call TRBJ2-2; D gene ambiguous. The receptor was isolated from a middle-aged woman who had been exposed to COVID-19. CDR3 sequence: CASSYRNTGELFF. The CDR3 region has the DNA TGTGCCAGCAGTTATAGAAACACCGGGGAGCTGTTTTTT.